This T cell receptor beta chain stems from a study of cytomegalovirus exposure and HLA in healthy donors. Study outcomes and limitations: For cytomegalovirus status, the classifier reportedly gave diagnoses with high specificity and sensitivity. Presence/absence analyses rested on an assumption that sequencing depth was roughly uniform across donors. An observed cluster of highly shared sequence variants was recorded as a likely sequencing artifact.

The CDR3 runs to 15 residues. The germline CDR1 and CDR2 sequences are PRHDT and FYEKMQ (reference sequence). Losses at the gene ends were 0 bases for V and 2 bases for J; bases not matched to a gene: 0. This clone was observed a handful of times. The target antigen is unknown. The PCR contained 60 Vbeta and 13 Jbeta primers. As processed by the authors: As a later analysis found, there were 70 million to 80 million unique TCR beta chains, of which approximately 10 million were shared. The data were produced by immunoSEQ multiplex PCR, yet TCRdb's version contains in-frame clones alone and is incomplete. D and trimming were read from the DNA, whereas the V and J calls and clone size are those reported in that table. The top ten hold around 54% of the sample, which has approximately 61,000 clones, about 80% seen once.

The sequenced material came from PBMCs. The TCR comes from a man aged 50-60 years in good health and CMV-seropositive. V gene TRBV13 combines with J gene TRBJ1-5; 8 bases align to TRBD1. CDR3 sequence: CASSLGTGGNQPQHF. CDR3 DNA sequence: TGTGCCAGCAGCTTAGGGACAGGGGGCAATCAGCCCCAGCATTTT.